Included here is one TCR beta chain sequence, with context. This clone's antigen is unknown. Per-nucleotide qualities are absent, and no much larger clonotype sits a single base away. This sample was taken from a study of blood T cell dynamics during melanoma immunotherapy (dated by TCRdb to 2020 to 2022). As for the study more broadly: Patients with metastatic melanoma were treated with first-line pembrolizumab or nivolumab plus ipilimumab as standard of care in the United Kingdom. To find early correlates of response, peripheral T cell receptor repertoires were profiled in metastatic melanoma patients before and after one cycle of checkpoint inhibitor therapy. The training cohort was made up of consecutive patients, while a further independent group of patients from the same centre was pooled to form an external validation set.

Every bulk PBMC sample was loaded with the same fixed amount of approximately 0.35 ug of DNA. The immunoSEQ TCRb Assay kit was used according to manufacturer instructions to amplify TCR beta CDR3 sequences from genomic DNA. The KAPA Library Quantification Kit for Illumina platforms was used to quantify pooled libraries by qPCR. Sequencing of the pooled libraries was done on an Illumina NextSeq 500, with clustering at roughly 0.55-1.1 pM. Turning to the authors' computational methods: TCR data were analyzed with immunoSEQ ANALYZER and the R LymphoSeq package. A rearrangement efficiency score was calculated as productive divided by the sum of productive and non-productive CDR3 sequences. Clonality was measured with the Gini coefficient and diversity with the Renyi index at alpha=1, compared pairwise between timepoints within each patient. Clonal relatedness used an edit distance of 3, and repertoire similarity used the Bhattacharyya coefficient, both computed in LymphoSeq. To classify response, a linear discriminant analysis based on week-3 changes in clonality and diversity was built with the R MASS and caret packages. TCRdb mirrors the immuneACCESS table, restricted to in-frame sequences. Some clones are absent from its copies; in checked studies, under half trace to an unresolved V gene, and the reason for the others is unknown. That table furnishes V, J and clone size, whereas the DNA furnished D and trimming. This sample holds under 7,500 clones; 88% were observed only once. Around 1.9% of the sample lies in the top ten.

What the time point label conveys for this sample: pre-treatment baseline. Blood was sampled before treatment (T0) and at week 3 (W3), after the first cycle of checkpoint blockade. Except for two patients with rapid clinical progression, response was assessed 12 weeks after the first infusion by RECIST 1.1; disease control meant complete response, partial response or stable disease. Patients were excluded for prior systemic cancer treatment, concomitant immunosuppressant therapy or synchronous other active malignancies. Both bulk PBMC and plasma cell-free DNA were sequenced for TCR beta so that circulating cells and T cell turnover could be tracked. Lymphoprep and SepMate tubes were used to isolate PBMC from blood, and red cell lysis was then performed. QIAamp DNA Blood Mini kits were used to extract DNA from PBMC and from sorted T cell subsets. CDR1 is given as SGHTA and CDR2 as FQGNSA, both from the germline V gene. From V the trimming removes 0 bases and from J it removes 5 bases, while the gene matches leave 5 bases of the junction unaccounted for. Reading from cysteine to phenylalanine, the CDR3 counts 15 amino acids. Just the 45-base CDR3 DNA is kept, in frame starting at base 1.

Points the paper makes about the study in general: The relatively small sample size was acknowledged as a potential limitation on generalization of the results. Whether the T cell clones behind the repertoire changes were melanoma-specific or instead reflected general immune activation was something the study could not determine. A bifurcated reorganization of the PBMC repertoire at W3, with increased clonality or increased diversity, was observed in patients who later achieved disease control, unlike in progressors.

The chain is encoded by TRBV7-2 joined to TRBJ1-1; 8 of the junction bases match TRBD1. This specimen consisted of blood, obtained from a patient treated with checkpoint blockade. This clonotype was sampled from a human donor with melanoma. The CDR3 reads CASSLAGRGQTEAFF. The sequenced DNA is TGTGCCAGCAGCTTAGCGGGCAGGGGGCAAACTGAAGCTTTCTTT.